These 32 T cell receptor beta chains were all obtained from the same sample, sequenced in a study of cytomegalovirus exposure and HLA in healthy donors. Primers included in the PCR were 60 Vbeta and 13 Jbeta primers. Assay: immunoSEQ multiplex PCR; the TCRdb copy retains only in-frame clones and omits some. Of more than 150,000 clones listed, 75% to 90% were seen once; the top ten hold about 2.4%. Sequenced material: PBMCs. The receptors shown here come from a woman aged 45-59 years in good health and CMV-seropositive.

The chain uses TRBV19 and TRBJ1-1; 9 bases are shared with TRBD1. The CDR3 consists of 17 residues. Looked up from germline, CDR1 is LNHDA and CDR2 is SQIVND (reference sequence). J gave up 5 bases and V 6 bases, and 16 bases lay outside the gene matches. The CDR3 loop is CASRSTPGTGFGTEAFF. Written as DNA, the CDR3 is TGTGCCAGTAGGTCAACTCCCGGGACAGGGTTCGGGACTGAAGCTTTCTTT.

The CDR3 bases are TGTGCCAGTAGATTCCGTGACTATGGCTACACCTTC. Residues: CASRFRDYGYTF. The V and J genes are TRBV19 and TRBJ1-2, with D unresolved. This CDR3 has 12 amino acids. The V gene lost 6 bases and the J gene lost 3 bases, with 8 bases spanning the gap. Germline CDR1 LNHDA, CDR2 SQIVND (reference sequence).

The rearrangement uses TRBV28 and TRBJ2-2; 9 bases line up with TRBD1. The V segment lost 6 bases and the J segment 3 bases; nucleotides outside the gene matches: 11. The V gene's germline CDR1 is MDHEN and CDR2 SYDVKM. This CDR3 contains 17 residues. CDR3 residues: CASSQAGGQGDTGELFF. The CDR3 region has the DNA TGTGCCAGCAGCCAGGCCGGGGGACAGGGTGACACCGGGGAGCTGTTTTTT. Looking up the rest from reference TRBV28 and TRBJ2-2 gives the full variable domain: DVKVTQSSRYLVKRTGEKVFLECVQDMDHENMFWYRQDPGLGLRLIYFSYDVKMKEKGDIPEGYSVSREKKERFSLILESASTNQTSMYLCASSQAGGQGDTGELFFGEGSRLTVL.

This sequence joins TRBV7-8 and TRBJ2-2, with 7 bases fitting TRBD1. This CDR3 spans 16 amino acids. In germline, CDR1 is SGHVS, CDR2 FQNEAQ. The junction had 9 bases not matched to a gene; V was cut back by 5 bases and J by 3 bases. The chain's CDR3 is CASSPRQGSDTGELFF. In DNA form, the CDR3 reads TGTGCCAGCAGCCCCAGACAGGGATCCGACACCGGGGAGCTGTTTTTT.

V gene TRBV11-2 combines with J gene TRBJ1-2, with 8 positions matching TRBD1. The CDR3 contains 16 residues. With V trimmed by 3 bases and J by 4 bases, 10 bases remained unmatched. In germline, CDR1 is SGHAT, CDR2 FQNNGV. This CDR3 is CASSLSQGAMTYGYTF. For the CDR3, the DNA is TGTGCCAGCAGCTTGAGCCAGGGGGCAATGACCTATGGCTACACCTTC.

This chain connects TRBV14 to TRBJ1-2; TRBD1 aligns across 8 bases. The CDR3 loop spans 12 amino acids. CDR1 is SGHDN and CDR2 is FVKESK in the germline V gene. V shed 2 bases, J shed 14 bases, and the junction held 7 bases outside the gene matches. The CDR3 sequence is CASSQIMTGATF. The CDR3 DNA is TGTGCCAGCAGCCAAATAATGACAGGGGCTACCTTC.

CDR3 DNA sequence: TGTGCCAGCATCCCAGGGGGGCACGGCGGCCGCACAGATACGCAGTATTTT. Protein: CASIPGGHGGRTDTQYF. The gene calls are TRBV7-3 and TRBJ2-3; possibly TRBD1 for D (7 bases). This CDR3 spans 17 amino acids. Germline V gene data show CDR1 as SGHTA and CDR2 as FQGTGA. The V end lost 7 bases, the J end lost 1 base, and 21 bases lay between the germline ends.

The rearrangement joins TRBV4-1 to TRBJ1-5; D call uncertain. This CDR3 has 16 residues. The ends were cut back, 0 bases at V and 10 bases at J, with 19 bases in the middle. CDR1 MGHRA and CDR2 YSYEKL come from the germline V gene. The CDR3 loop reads CASSQDNPLSTAPQHF. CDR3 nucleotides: TGCGCCAGCAGCCAAGACAACCCCTTATCTACCGCCCCCCAGCATTTT.

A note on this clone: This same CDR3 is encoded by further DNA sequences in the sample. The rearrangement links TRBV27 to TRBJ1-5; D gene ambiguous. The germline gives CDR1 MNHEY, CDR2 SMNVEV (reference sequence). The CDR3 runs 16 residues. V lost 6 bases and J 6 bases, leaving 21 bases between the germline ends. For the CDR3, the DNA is TGTGCCAGCAGCTCTTATAGTACGGGGTACTCTCAGCCCCAGCATTTT. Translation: CASSSYSTGYSQPQHF.

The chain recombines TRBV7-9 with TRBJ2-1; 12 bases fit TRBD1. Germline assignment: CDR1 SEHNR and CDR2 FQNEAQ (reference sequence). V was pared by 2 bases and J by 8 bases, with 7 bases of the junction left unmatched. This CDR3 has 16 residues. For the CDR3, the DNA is TGTGCCAGCAGCTTAAACCGGGACAGGGGGCGCGATGAGCAGTTCTTC. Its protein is CASSLNRDRGRDEQFF.

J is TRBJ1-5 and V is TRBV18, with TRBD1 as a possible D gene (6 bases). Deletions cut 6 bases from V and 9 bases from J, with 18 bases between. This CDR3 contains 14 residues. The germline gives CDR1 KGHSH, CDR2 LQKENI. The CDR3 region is CASSPVGDMGPQHF. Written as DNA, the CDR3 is TGTGCCAGCTCCCCAGTGGGGGACATGGGGCCCCAGCATTTT.

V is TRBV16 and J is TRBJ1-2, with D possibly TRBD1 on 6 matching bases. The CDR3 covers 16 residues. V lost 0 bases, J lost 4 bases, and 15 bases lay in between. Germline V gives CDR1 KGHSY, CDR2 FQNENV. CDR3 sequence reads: CASSQSRTGKVYGYTF. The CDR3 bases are TGTGCCAGCAGCCAATCTCGAACAGGGAAAGTCTATGGCTACACCTTC. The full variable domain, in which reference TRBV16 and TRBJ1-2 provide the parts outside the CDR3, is GEEVAQTPKHLVRGEGQKAKLYCAPIKGHSYVFWYQQVLKNEFKFLISFQNENVFDETGMPKERFSAKCLPNSPCSLEIQATKLEDSAVYFCASSQSRTGKVYGYTFGSGTRLTVV.

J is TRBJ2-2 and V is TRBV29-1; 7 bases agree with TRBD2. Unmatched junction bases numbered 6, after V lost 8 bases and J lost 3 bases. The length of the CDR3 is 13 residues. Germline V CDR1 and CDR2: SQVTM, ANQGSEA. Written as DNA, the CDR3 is TGCAGCTTCCAGCGGGGTTACACCGGGGAGCTGTTTTTT. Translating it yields CSFQRGYTGELFF.

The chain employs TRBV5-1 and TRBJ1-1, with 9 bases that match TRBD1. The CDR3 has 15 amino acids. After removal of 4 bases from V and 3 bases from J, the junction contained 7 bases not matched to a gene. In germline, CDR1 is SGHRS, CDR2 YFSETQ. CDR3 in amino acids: CASSVLTGGDTEAFF. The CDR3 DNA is TGCGCCAGCAGCGTATTGACAGGGGGAGACACTGAAGCTTTCTTT.

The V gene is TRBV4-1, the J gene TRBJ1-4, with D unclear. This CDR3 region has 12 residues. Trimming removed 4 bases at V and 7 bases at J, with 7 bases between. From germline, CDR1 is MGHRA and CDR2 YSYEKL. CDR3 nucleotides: TGCGCCAGCAGCCCACCCGGTGAAAAACTGTTTTTT. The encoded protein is CASSPPGEKLFF.

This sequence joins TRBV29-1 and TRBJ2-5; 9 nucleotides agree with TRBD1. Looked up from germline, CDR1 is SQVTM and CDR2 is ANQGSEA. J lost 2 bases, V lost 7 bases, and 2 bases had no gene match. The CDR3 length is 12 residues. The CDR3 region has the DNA TGCAGCGGGGGACAGGGTCAAGAGACCCAGTACTTC. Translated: CSGGQGQETQYF.

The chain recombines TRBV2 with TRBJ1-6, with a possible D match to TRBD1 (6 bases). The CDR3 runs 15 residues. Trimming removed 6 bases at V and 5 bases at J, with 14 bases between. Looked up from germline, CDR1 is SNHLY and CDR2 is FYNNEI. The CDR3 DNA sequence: TGTGCCAGCAGCGCCGGACAGCGGAATAATTCACCCCTCCACTTT. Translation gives CASSAGQRNNSPLHF.

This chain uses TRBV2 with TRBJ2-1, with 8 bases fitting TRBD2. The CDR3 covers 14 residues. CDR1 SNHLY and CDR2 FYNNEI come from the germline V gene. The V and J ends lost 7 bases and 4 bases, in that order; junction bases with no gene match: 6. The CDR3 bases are TGTGCCAGCATCGGCATAGCGGGGTACAATGAGCAGTTCTTC. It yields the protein CASIGIAGYNEQFF.

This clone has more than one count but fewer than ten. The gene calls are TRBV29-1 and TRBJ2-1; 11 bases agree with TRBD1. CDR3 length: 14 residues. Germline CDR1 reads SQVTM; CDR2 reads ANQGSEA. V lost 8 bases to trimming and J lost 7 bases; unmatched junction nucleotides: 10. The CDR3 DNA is TGCAGCACTTCCTCCGGGACAGGGGGGAATGAGCAGTTCTTC. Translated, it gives CSTSSGTGGNEQFF.

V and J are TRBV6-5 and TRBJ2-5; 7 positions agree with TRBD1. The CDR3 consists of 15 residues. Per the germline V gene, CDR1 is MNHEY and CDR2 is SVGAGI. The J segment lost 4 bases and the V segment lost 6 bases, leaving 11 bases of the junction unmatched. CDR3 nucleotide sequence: TGTGCCAGCAGACCCCCCCTAGGGGGCGGAGAGACCCAGTACTTC. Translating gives CASRPPLGGGETQYF.

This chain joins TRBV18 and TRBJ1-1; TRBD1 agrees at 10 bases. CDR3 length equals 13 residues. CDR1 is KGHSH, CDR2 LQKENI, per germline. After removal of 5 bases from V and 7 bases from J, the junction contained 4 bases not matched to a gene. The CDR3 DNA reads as TGTGCCAGCTCATCGGACAGGGGGAGTGAAGCTTTCTTT. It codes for CASSSDRGSEAFF.

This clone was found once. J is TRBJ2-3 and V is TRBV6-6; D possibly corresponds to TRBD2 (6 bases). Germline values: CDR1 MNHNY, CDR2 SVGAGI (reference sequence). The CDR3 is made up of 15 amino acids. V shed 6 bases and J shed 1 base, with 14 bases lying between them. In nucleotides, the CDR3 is TGTGCCAGCAGGAAACTGACGGGGGGCACAGATACGCAGTATTTT. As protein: CASRKLTGGTDTQYF.

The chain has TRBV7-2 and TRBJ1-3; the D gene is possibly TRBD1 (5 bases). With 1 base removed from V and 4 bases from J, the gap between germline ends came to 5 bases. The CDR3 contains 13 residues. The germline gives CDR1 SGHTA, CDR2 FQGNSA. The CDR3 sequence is CASSLGQGNTIYF. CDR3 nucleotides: TGTGCCAGCAGCTTAGGACAGGGAAACACCATATATTTT. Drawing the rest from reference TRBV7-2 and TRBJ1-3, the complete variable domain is GAGVSQSPSNKVTEKGKDVELRCDPISGHTALYWYRQSLGQGLEFLIYFQGNSAPDKSGLPSDRFSAERTGGSVSTLTIQRTQQEDSAVYLCASSLGQGNTIYFGEGSWLTVV.

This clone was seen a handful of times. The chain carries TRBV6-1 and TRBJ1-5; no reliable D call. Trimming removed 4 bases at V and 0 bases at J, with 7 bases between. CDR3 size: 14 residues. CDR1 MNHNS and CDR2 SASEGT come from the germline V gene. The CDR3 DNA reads TGTGCCAGCAGTGGAGGGAATAGCAATCAGCCCCAGCATTTT. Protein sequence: CASSGGNSNQPQHF.

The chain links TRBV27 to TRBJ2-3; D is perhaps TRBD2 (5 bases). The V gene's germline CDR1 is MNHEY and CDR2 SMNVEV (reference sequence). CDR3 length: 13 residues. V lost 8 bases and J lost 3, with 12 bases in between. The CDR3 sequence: CASWRLGTDTQYF. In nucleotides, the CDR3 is TGTGCCAGCTGGAGGCTAGGAACAGATACGCAGTATTTT.

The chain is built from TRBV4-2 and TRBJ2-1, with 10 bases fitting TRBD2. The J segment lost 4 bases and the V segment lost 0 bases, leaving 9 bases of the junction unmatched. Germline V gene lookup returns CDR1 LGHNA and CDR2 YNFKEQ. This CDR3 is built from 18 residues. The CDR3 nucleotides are TGTGCCAGCAGCCAAGATTTCGCCGAGCGGGGGGGATACAATGAGCAGTTCTTC. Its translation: CASSQDFAERGGYNEQFF.

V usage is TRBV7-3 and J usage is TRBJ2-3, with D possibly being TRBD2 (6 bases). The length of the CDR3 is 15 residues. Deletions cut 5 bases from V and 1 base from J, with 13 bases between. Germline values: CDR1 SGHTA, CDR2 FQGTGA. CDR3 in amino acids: CASSGGSLGTDTQYF. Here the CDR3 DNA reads TGTGCCAGCAGCGGAGGGTCCCTTGGCACAGATACGCAGTATTTT.

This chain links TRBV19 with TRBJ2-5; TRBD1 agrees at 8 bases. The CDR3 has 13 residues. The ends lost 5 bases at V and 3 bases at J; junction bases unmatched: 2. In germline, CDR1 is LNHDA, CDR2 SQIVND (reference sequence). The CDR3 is CASSVDREETQYF. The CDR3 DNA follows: TGTGCCAGTAGTGTGGACAGGGAAGAGACCCAGTACTTC.

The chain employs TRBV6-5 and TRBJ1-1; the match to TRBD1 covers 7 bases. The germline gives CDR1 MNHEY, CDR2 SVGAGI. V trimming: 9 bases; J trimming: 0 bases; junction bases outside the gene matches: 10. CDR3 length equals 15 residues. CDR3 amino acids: CARGGPGHLNTEAFF. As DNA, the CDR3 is TGTGCCAGAGGGGGCCCTGGGCACCTGAACACTGAAGCTTTCTTT.

CDR3 sequence reads: CASSNLAGVYNEQFF. The CDR3 coding sequence is TGTGCCAGCAGCAACCTAGCGGGGGTCTACAATGAGCAGTTCTTC. The chain links TRBV7-9 to TRBJ2-1; TRBD2 matches at 10 bases. The junction had 4 bases not matched to a gene; V was cut back by 5 bases and J by 3 bases. CDR3 size: 15 residues. Germline CDR1 reads SEHNR; CDR2 reads FQNEAQ (reference sequence).

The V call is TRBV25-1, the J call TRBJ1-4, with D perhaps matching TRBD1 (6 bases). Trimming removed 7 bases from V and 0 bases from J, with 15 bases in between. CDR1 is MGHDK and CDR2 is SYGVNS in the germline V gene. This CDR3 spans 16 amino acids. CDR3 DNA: TGTGCCAGCACGGGGGGACCAGGGGCAACTAATGAAAAACTGTTTTTT. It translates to CASTGGPGATNEKLFF.

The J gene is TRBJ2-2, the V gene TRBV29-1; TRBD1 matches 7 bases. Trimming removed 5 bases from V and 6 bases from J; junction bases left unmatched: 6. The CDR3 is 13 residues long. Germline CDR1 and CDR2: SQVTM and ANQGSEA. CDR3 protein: CSVPGGSAGELFF. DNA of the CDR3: TGCAGCGTTCCAGGGGGAAGCGCCGGGGAGCTGTTTTTT.